Below, 17 T cell receptor beta chains from the same sample are listed, as sequenced in a study of CD8 T cells in Susac syndrome. It was with random hexamers that about 0.45 to 1 ug RNA was reverse transcribed. TCRdb analysed the immunoSEQ multiplex PCR reads with MiXCR anew, one entry per CDR3 protein. The data show around 80,000 distinct CDR3 sequences, about 94% seen once. What was sequenced was CD8+ T cells from PBMCs. The receptors were sampled from a human donor with Susac syndrome.

V gene TRBV4-3 combines with J gene TRBJ2-7, with D possibly matching TRBD2 (6 bases). The CDR3 has 16 amino acids. Deletions cut 0 bases from V and 0 bases from J, with 12 bases between. The V gene's germline CDR1 is LGHNA and CDR2 YSLEER. CDR3 DNA sequence: TGCGCCAGCAGCCAAGATCTAAGCGGGCCCTCCTACGAGCAGTACTTC. It specifies CASSQDLSGPSYEQYF.

The chain uses TRBV2 and TRBJ2-7, with D perhaps matching TRBD1 (7 bases). The CDR3 consists of 15 residues. Germline V gene data show CDR1 as SNHLY and CDR2 as FYNNEI. V lost 4 bases to trimming and J lost 2 bases, with 15 bases between them. CDR3 loop: CASSVEGARTYEQYF. The CDR3 region has the DNA TGTGCCAGCAGTGTGGAGGGGGCTCGTACCTACGAGCAGTACTTC.

This clonotype was counted a single time. CDR3 nucleotide sequence: TGTGCCAGCAGTGAGCGGACATCGTTCGGGGAGCTGTTTTTT. It is translated as CASSERTSFGELFF. V is TRBV25-1 and J is TRBJ2-2; D is perhaps TRBD1 (5 bases). This CDR3 region has 14 residues. CDR1 and CDR2 (germline): MGHDK, SYGVNS. V was pared by 3 bases and J by 7 bases, with 12 bases between.

The chain couples TRBV9 to TRBJ2-3; perhaps TRBD2 as D (6 bases). V was trimmed by 3 bases and J by 2 bases, leaving 10 bases between them. CDR1 and CDR2 (germline): SGDLS, YYNGEE. This CDR3 has 14 residues. The chain's CDR3 is CASSALAPTDTQYF. In nucleotides, the CDR3 is TGTGCCAGCAGCGCACTAGCCCCCACAGATACGCAGTATTTT.

The DNA of the CDR3 is TGTGCCAGCAGCTTCACTAGCGGGAGGTCCTACGAGCAGTACTTC. This translates into CASSFTSGRSYEQYF. J is TRBJ2-7 and V is TRBV7-2, with 12 bases matching TRBD2. The CDR3 sequence is 15 residues long. From germline, CDR1 is SGHTA and CDR2 FQGNSA. V shed 3 bases, J shed 1 base, and the junction held 1 base outside the gene matches.

The chain employs TRBV19 and TRBJ1-5, with no clear D. This CDR3 has 14 amino acids. Trimming left V 5 bases short and J 5 bases short, with 13 bases between. The germline CDR1 and CDR2 sequences are LNHDA and SQIVND (reference sequence). The CDR3 DNA is TGTGCCAGTAGTCCTTCGAAGTCCGATCAGCCCCAGCATTTT. This encodes CASSPSKSDQPQHF.

The rearrangement links TRBV28 to TRBJ1-2, with 10 bases identical to TRBD1. The V gene's germline CDR1 is MDHEN and CDR2 SYDVKM. With 6 bases clipped from V and 4 bases from J, the junction kept 14 bases outside the gene matches. This CDR3 has 17 amino acids. The CDR3 reads CASSPGTGEYRFYGYTF. Here the CDR3 DNA reads TGTGCCAGCAGCCCTGGGACAGGGGAGTATAGGTTCTATGGCTACACCTTC.

V usage is TRBV30 and J usage is TRBJ2-7; TRBD1 matches at 11 bases. The CDR3 is 14 residues long. Germline V gene lookup returns CDR1 GTSNPN and CDR2 SVGIG (reference sequence). The junction had 2 bases not matched to a gene; V was cut back by 3 bases and J by 1 base. As DNA, the CDR3 is TGTGCCTGGAGCCGGGACAGGGGGTCCTACGAGCAGTACTTC. Translating gives CAWSRDRGSYEQYF.

CDR3 sequence (DNA): TGTGCCAGCATCCCCCGGGCAGCTAGCAATCAGCCCCAGCATTTT. Residues: CASIPRAASNQPQHF. The V gene is TRBV5-6, the J gene TRBJ1-5; D is ambiguous. Trimming took off 6 bases at V and 0 bases at J, with 13 bases between the two ends. Germline V CDR1 and CDR2: SGHDT, YYEEEE. CDR3 length: 15 residues.

The V gene is TRBV27, the J gene TRBJ2-3, with D uncertain. Germline V gene data show CDR1 as MNHEY and CDR2 as SMNVEV (reference sequence). The germline V and J ends were trimmed by 4 bases and 4 bases, with 3 bases remaining between them. CDR3 length: 11 residues. CDR3 region: CASSSPDTQYF. The CDR3 coding sequence is TGTGCCAGCAGTTCCCCAGATACGCAGTATTTT.

The chain is built from TRBV12-5 and TRBJ2-6, with 8 bases matching TRBD1. The trim removed 0 bases at V and 9 bases at J, leaving 10 bases unmatched. The CDR3 is 17 amino acids. CDR1 is LGHNT, CDR2 FRNRAP, per germline. As DNA, the CDR3 is TGTGCTAGTGGTTTGGTACTTGGGGGCAGGGGGCTCAACGTCCTGACTTTC. This encodes CASGLVLGGRGLNVLTF.

The chain is built from TRBV29-1 and TRBJ1-1; 8 bases line up with TRBD1. The germline V gene has CDR1 SQVTM and CDR2 ANQGSEA. Trimming at V came to 4 bases and at J to 6 bases, leaving 10 bases not matched to a gene. The CDR3 runs to 14 residues. The CDR3 loop reads CSVALQGALSEAFF. CDR3 in DNA: TGCAGCGTTGCCTTGCAGGGGGCACTTTCTGAAGCTTTCTTT.

This chain links TRBV5-4 with TRBJ1-2; D unclear. V was cut by 0 bases and J by 4 bases, with 13 bases left in between. The CDR3 is 15 residues long. Germline assignment: CDR1 SGHNT and CDR2 YYREEE (reference sequence). DNA for the CDR3: TGTGCCAGCAGCTTGGGGGCAGGAAATTCCTATGGCTACACCTTC. This encodes CASSLGAGNSYGYTF.

The genes are TRBV2 and TRBJ2-2, with D uncertain. The germline V and J ends were trimmed by 0 bases and 4 bases, with 9 bases remaining between them. In germline, CDR1 is SNHLY, CDR2 FYNNEI. The CDR3 sequence is 15 residues long. The chain's CDR3 is CASSEARAGTGELFF. The CDR3 DNA reads TGTGCCAGCAGTGAAGCGCGAGCCGGCACCGGGGAGCTGTTTTTT.

The V call is TRBV5-1, the J call TRBJ2-3; the D gene is possibly TRBD1 (6 bases). Trimming took 4 bases from V and 0 from J, leaving 12 bases between them. The CDR3 consists of 15 residues. Germline values: CDR1 SGHRS, CDR2 YFSETQ. In DNA, the CDR3 is TGCGCCAGCAGCGTTGGACAGTCTAGCACAGATACGCAGTATTTT. Protein sequence: CASSVGQSSTDTQYF.

This clonotype was recorded once. The V call is TRBV3-1, the J call TRBJ2-7; TRBD1 agrees at 10 bases. From germline, CDR1 is LGHDT and CDR2 YNNKEL (reference sequence). The V and J ends lost 0 bases and 1 base, in that order; junction bases with no gene match: 3. The CDR3 runs 16 residues. The CDR3 sequence: CASSQDRTGGSYEQYF. Written as DNA, the CDR3 is TGTGCCAGCAGCCAAGACCGGACAGGGGGATCCTACGAGCAGTACTTC.

This chain joins TRBV20-1 and TRBJ1-1; D unresolved. The CDR3 has 8 residues. Per germline, CDR1 DFQATT and CDR2 SNEGSKA (reference sequence). The V gene lost 2 bases and the J gene lost 10 bases, with 2 bases spanning the gap. Here the CDR3 reads CSARTAFF. The CDR3 DNA follows: TGCAGTGCTAGAACAGCTTTCTTT.